One T cell receptor beta chain is described in this entry. What this receptor recognizes is not known. Base qualities are not at hand, and no much larger clone is one base apart. This entry belongs to a study of cytomegalovirus exposure and HLA in healthy donors (TCRdb year 2017). Background for the entire study: In an earlier analysis of fewer than 750 of the donors, 276 Gb of sequence data and approximately 100 million unique TCR beta sequences from roughly 200 million T cells were reported. The study was designed to test whether signatures of past pathogen exposure could be identified by cataloging public T cell receptors. A separate validation cohort of more than 100 different subjects was used in addition to the approximately 640-subject first cohort. Of the roughly 400 genotyped donors, 65% to 90% were placed in the genetic ancestry cluster associated with self-reported Caucasian donors. Genome-wide SNP genotypes for about three fifths of the 666 donors were used in a later genetic analysis, which treated that subset as a discovery cohort. Typing coverage differed by locus: A, B, C, DRB1 and DQB1 were typed in roughly 629-630 donors, DQA1 in approximately 520, DPA1 in approximately 600, and DPB1 in around 440. To predict cytomegalovirus infection status, the study brought together high-throughput TCR immunosequencing, statistical association of individual TCRs with disease status, and machine learning. Across around 400 genotyped donors of the cohort, an average of 235,054 unique TCR beta nucleotide sequences per donor were sequenced, and approximately 17% of those sequences were non-productive. An earlier analysis of around 580 of the donors used high-throughput TCR beta sequencing to judge whether each TCR beta V gene segment behaved as functional or pseudogenic. The study used immunosequencing to profile the T cell repertoires of 666 subjects and linked those repertoires to cytomegalovirus serostatus. All discovery cohort repertoires had been generated on a single sequencing platform. To study patterns of TCR occurrence, a later analysis re-analyzed previously published TCR beta repertoires from around 670 donors and added high-resolution HLA genotyping. An early release covering about 600 HLA-typed donors comprised about 310 gigabases of sequencing data and around 80 million unique TCR sequences. HLA typing included class I and class II loci at four-digit resolution. Rather than using new phenotypic data, the later analysis identified candidate immune exposures from TCR beta sequences and from how often those sequences occurred across donors. Donor age, sex, ethnicity and CMV serostatus were collected together with the repertoire data. Five DR-DQ haplotypes were treated as single units for association and clustering because of strong linkage in the cohort.

In total, over 600 healthy bone marrow donors made up the cohort. All cohort members were sampled while nominally healthy, although unrecorded immune exposures were likely present. The donor tested CMV seropositive and was one of the 289 seropositive cohort members. A peripheral blood sample was collected from each donor, and TCR beta sequencing was performed on peripheral blood mononuclear cells. The Qiagen DNeasy Blood Extraction Kit was used to extract genomic DNA from the blood cell samples. What the authors observed across the whole study: Because HLA typing was unavailable for some donors at each locus, only the typed subset was used in association tests. An association between a missense DCLRE1C variant and V-gene and J-gene trimming of TCR beta chains was found in a later genetic analysis and replicated in an independent cohort. In a later analysis, the rate of TCR association differed among HLA loci, with DRB1 alleles having the most associated TCRs and HLA-C alleles having the fewest. In an earlier analysis of some 500 of the donors, most TCR beta V segments appeared in productive rearrangements about 87% or about 30% of the time, broadly matching IMGT annotations. In a later analysis, most CMV-associated TCR beta chains were found to appear HLA-restricted, with HLA associations seemingly driven largely by CMV exposure. A later analysis found that HLA-associated TCR beta chains were more clonally expanded and had lower generation probabilities than equally common non-associated chains. The classifier was reported to diagnose cytomegalovirus status with high specificity and sensitivity in both the original and validation cohorts. It was suggested by the authors that the approach could potentially be generalized to other disease states and immunological phenotypes. Linkage disequilibrium might explain the correlated functional status among segregating V segments, but an unknown experimental factor could not be ruled out. Most TCR sequences were seen in very few donors, while some public TCRs were found in many individuals. The study listed 150 to 200 TCR beta chains as associated with cytomegalovirus. A further reported finding was that TCR beta sequences accurately predicted the HLA-A and HLA-B alleles for most subjects in the first cohort. Presence/absence analyses assumed roughly uniform sequencing depth across donors, an assumption that may not hold. According to a later analysis, parvovirus B19, influenza, CMV and Epstein-Barr virus appeared linked to several top co-occurrence clusters. Only TCR beta chains were sequenced in this cohort, and the absence of alpha or paired-chain data limited detectable features. The earlier analysis of approximately 560 of the donors excluded around 17 rarely observed V segments, including chromosome 9 orphons, because counts were too low. In vitro tests confirmed that a few of the cytomegalovirus-associated TCR beta chains recognize cytomegalovirus antigens. A group of highly shared sequence variants was considered likely to be a technical artifact of the sequencing pipeline. A later genetic analysis reported fewer N-insertions in productive TCRs among donors in an Asian-associated ancestry cluster than the approximately 700-donor mean. Some IMGT-functional V segments, including TRBV6-2 and TRBV6-3, could not be distinguished by the 87-base-pair reads and were therefore excluded. When HLA alleles, especially DR and DQ, strongly co-occurred, TCR associations were difficult to assign to individual alleles. In a later analysis, over 15,000 TCR beta sequences were associated with specific HLA alleles at a false discovery rate of 0.05. For the cohort, immune exposure information was limited to CMV serostatus.

The library came from the immunoSEQ multiplex PCR assay. A mixture of 60 forward primers for TCR Vbeta segments and 13 reverse primers for TCR Jbeta segments was used in the multiplex PCR. A multiplex PCR assay on genomic DNA amplified the CDR3 region of rearranged TCR beta genes. On the Illumina HiSeq System, the amplified TCR beta libraries were sequenced as 87-base-pair reads. Per the source publication's procedure: A later analysis counted about 80 million unique TCR beta chains across the 666 repertoires, and 9.5 million to 11 million of these chains were shared by at least two donors. Raw reads were error-corrected and collapsed into unique sequences with a nearest-neighbor algorithm that merged closely related sequences to remove PCR and sequencing errors. V, D and J gene segments were assigned by aligning CDR3 sequences to IMGT reference sequences. For a sequence to be retained, at least a six-nucleotide match to both a V gene segment and a J gene segment was required. Rearrangements were classified as productive when the CDR3 lacked stop codons and remained in frame with V and J, and all other rearrangements were classified as non-productive. Following IMGT convention, CDR3 was defined as the stretch from the second conserved V-encoded cysteine up to the conserved J-encoded phenylalanine. In an earlier analysis of more than 550 of the donors, sequences lacking an unambiguous match to a single V gene segment were excluded. An earlier analysis of some 610 of the donors called V segments functional above 56.7% productive rearrangements and segregating when the between-donor standard deviation exceeded 5%. A statistical classification framework was built for diagnosing cytomegalovirus status from the catalog of TCR beta chain sequences. In a later analysis, V and J genes were assigned by comparing TCR nucleotide sequences against IMGT/GENE-DB human TR gene sequences. Using the TCRdist pipeline, a later analysis assigned CDR3 sequences along with most-parsimonious VDJ recombination scenarios. A later analysis defined each TCR beta chain by its CDR3 amino acid sequence plus V-gene family, and excluded reads lacking a unique V-gene family. A later analysis removed 550 to 700 highly shared, low-generation-probability nucleotide sequences to deal with suspected cross-contamination and a sequencing artifact. A later analysis calculated a clonal expansion index for each public chain from normalized within-repertoire ranks of inferred template counts. In a later analysis, generation probabilities were computed with a VDJ recombination model fitted to out-of-frame rearrangements, and the resulting probabilities were checked against IGoR. Hypergeometric tests were used in a later analysis to score TCR-TCR, TCR-HLA and TCR-CMV co-occurrence, with a repertoire-size bias correction applied to the TCR pairs. To estimate false discovery rates, a later analysis permuted the HLA or CMV assignments 20 times. In a later analysis, co-occurring TCRs were grouped using DBSCAN, and TCRdist sequence similarity was added for clustering within HLA-allele-positive subsets. Repertoires with fewer than 30,000 or more than 120,000 public chains, plus five repertoires with anomalous nucleotide sharing, were excluded from co-occurrence clustering. This immuneACCESS table, as held by TCRdb, lists in-frame sequences with V and J called but not all clones. Of the missing ones, under half trace to an unresolved V gene in checked studies; the others have no known cause. V and J calls and clone size follow that table, whereas D and trimming were derived from the DNA. Present in this sample are around 140,000 clones, 70% of which were seen just once. The ten largest account for roughly 2% of the sample.

CDR1 SGHRS and CDR2 YFSETQ are derived from the germline V gene. The CDR3 spans 17 residues, from the cysteine through the phenylalanine. CDR3 DNA is the only sequence kept; it has 51 bases, read in frame from the first base. V is pared back by 0 bases and J by 4 bases, with 20 bases lying between the germline termini. This clonotype was obtained from a woman aged 60 to 75 in good health and CMV-seropositive. Sequencing was carried out using PBMCs. The receptor chain draws on TRBV5-1 and TRBJ2-7; the best D guess is TRBD2, with 5 bases matching. The CDR3 in this case is CASSLGPRGSEPYEQYF. The nucleotides read TGCGCCAGCAGCTTGGGGCCCCGCGGTAGCGAGCCATACGAGCAGTACTTC.